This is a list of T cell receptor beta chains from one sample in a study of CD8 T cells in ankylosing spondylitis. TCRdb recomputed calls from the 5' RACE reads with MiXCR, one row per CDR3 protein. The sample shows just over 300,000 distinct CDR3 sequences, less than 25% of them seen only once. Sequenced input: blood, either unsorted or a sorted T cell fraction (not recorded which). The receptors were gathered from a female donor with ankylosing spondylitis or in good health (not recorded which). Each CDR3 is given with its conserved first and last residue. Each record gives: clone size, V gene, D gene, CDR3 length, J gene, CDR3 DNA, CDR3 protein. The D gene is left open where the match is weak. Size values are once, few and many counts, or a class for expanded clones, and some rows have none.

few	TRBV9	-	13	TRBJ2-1	TGTGCCAGCAGCGGTAGCGGAACGGCTGAGCAGTTCTTC	CASSGSGTAEQFF
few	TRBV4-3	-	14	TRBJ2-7	TGCGCCAGCAGCCAAGATTGGTGGGGTGGCGAGCAGTACTTC	CASSQDWWGGEQYF
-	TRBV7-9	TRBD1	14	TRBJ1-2	TGTGCCAGCAGCAGGGACAGTTGGAACTATGGCTACACCTTC	CASSRDSWNYGYTF
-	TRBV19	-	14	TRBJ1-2	TGTGCCAGTAGTGTTTTGGCTGCGGCCATAGGCTACACCTTC	CASSVLAAAIGYTF
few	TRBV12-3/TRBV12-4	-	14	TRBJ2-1	TGTGCCAGCAGTTTTTCGGGACTTAGCAATGAGCAGTTCTTC	CASSFSGLSNEQFF
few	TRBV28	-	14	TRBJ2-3	TGTGCCAGCAGTTTACCGGGAATGGCAGATACGCAGTATTTT	CASSLPGMADTQYF
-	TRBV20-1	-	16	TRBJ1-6	TGCAGTGCGGAAGGTAGATCCGCCCTGGGATTTTCACCCCTCCACTTT	CSAEGRSALGFSPLHF
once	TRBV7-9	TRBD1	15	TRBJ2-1	TGTGCCAGCCTCTCCCCGGGACAGGGATACAATGAGCAGTTCTTC	CASLSPGQGYNEQFF
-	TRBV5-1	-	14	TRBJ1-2	TGCGCCAGCAGCTTCACGGGGAACGGCTATGGCTACACCTTC	CASSFTGNGYGYTF
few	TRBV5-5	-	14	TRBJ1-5	TGTGCCAGCAGCTTCAATTCAGGCAATCAGCCCCAGCATTTT	CASSFNSGNQPQHF
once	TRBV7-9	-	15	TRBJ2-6	TGTGCCAGCAGTAAAGGACAAGCTGGGGCCAACGTCCTGACTTTC	CASSKGQAGANVLTF
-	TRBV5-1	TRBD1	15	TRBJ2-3	TGCGCCAGCAGCAAAAAGGGACAGCTGACAGATACGCAGTATTTT	CASSKKGQLTDTQYF
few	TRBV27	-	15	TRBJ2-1	TGTGCCATCAGTTCTGAATTAGCCCTCAGGGATGAGCAGTTCTTC	CAISSELALRDEQFF
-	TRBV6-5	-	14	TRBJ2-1	TGTGCCAGCAGTTACAGGCCGACCCACAATGAGCAGTTCTTC	CASSYRPTHNEQFF
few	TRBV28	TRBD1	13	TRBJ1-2	TGTGCCAGCAGTACCGGGACAGGGACTGGCTACACCTTC	CASSTGTGTGYTF
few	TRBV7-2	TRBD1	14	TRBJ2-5	TGTGCCAGCAGCCTTGGACAGGCGTGGGAGACCCAGTACTTC	CASSLGQAWETQYF
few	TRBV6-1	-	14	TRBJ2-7	TGTGCCAGCACCCCTGGGCAATCCTCCAACGAGCAGTACTTC	CASTPGQSSNEQYF
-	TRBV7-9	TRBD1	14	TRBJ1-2	TGTGCCAGCAGCTTAAGAGGGGGCGGCTATGGCTACACCTTC	CASSLRGGGYGYTF
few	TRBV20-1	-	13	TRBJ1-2	TGCAGTGCTCTGGCGGGGGCAAACTATGGCTACACCTTC	CSALAGANYGYTF
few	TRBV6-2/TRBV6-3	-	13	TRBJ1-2	TGTGCCAGCAGACCTCAGGCCCTCTATGGCTACACCTTC	CASRPQALYGYTF
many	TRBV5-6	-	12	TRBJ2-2	TGTGCCAGCAGCTTGGTCGGCAGGGTGATGTTTTTT	CASSLVGRVMFF
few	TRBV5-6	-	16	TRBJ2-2	TGTGCCAGCAGCTTGTTTAGGGAGGTCTTGACCGGGGAGCTGTTTTTT	CASSLFREVLTGELFF
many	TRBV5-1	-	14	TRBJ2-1	TGCGCCAGCAGCCAGACGCCAGGGTACAGTGAGCAGTTCTTC	CASSQTPGYSEQFF
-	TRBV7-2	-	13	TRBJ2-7	TGTGCCAGCAGCCCCAGGGTAAGCTACGAGCAGTACTTC	CASSPRVSYEQYF
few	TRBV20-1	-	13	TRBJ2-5	TGCAGTGCGGACCAAGCTAGAGGAGAGACCCAGTACTTC	CSADQARGETQYF
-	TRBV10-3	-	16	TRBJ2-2	TGTGCCATCAAAAAGGTCGGGACACCGAACACCGGGGAGCTGTTTTTT	CAIKKVGTPNTGELFF
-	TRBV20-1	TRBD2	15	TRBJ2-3	TGCAGTGCTAGAGATGGGACTAGCGGGATGGGTACGCAGTATTTT	CSARDGTSGMGTQYF
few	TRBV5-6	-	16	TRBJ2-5	TGTGCCAGCAGCTTGGAAGGGATCCTGTACCAAGAGACCCAGTACTTC	CASSLEGILYQETQYF
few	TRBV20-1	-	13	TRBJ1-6	TGCAGTGCTTCGGCGGAGGGTCTTTCACCCCTCCACTTT	CSASAEGLSPLHF
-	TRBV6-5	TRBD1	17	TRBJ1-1	TGTGCCAGCAGTTACGGGGGGACAGGGGGCATGAACACTGAAGCTTTCTTT	CASSYGGTGGMNTEAFF
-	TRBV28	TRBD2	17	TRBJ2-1	TGTGCCAGCAGTTCCGGACTAGCGGGAGTTACATACAATGAGCAGTTCTTC	CASSSGLAGVTYNEQFF
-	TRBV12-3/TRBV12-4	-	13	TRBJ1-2	TGTGCCAGCAGTTCCTTGGCCTCCTATGGCTACACCTTC	CASSSLASYGYTF
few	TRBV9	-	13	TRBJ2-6	TGTGCCAGCAGATTAACCGGGGCCAACGTCCTGACTTTC	CASRLTGANVLTF
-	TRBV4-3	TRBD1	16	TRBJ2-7	TGCGCCAGCAGCCAAGATTTCGGGACAGGGGGCTACGAGCAGTACTTC	CASSQDFGTGGYEQYF
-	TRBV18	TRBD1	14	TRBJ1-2	TGTGCCAGCTCACGACCGGGACAGGGAGGCGGCTACACCTTC	CASSRPGQGGGYTF
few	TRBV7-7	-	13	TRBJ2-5	TGTGCCAGCAGCTTAGTTCCGCGGGAGACCCAGTACTTC	CASSLVPRETQYF
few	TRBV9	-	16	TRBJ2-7	TGTGCCAGCAGCGGACACCCGGGACTGAGCTCCTACGAGCAGTACTTC	CASSGHPGLSSYEQYF
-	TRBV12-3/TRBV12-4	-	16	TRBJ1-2	TGTGCCAGCAGTTTTGCCTCGGGGGCTGCTAACTATGGCTACACCTTC	CASSFASGAANYGYTF
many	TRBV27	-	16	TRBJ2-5	TGTGCCAGCAGTTTAAGAGCGGGCTGGGCAGAAGAGACCCAGTACTTC	CASSLRAGWAEETQYF
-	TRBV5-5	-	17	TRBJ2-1	TGTGCCAGCAGCTTGGGAGGTGTTTCGGCCTCTTACAATGAGCAGTTCTTC	CASSLGGVSASYNEQFF
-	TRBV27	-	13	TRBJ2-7	TGTGCCAGCGGCGGAGGCCAGGGATACGAGCAGTACTTC	CASGGGQGYEQYF
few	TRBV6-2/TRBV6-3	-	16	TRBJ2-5	TGTGCCAGCAGTTACATTTCTGCCGGCGTTCAAGAGACCCAGTACTTC	CASSYISAGVQETQYF
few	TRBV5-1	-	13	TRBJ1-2	TGCGCCAGCAGCCCGGTTCCTAACTATGGCTACACCTTC	CASSPVPNYGYTF
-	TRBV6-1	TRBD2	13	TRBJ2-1	TGTGCCACCCGGGCCGGGGGGTACAATGAGCAGTTCTTC	CATRAGGYNEQFF
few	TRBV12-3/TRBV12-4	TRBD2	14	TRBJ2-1	TGTGCCAGCAGAAGACTAGCGGGAGGCAATGAGCAGTTCTTC	CASRRLAGGNEQFF
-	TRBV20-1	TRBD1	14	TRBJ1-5	TGCAGTGCGGCATACAGGGGGCGCGATCAGCCCCAGCATTTT	CSAAYRGRDQPQHF
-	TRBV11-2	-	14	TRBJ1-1	TGTGCCAGCAGCTTATCTGTGGGGGGCACTGAAGCTTTCTTT	CASSLSVGGTEAFF
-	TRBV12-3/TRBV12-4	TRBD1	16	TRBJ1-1	TGTGCCAGCAGCCGTTACGGGACAGGGGAGAACACTGAAGCTTTCTTT	CASSRYGTGENTEAFF
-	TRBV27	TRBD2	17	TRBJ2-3	TGTGCCAGCAGTTCCCCTGGACTAGCGGGATTAGTAGATACGCAGTATTTT	CASSSPGLAGLVDTQYF
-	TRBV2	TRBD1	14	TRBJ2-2	TGTGCCAGCAGTGTAAGGGGGCTCACCGGGGAGCTGTTTTTT	CASSVRGLTGELFF
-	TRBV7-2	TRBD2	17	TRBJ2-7	TGTGCCAGCAGCTTAAAAGTCGGACTAGCGGGAGATGCCGAGCAGTACTTC	CASSLKVGLAGDAEQYF
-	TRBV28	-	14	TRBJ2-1	TGTGCCAACTCGCCGGGCAGGATATACGATGAGCAGTTCTTC	CANSPGRIYDEQFF
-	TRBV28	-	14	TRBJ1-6	TGTGCCAGCAGTTTTTTGGGTGCCAATTCACCCCTCCACTTT	CASSFLGANSPLHF
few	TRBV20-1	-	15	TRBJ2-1	TGCAGTGCTAGAAAAAAGAGGGTCTCCTACAATGAGCAGTTCTTC	CSARKKRVSYNEQFF